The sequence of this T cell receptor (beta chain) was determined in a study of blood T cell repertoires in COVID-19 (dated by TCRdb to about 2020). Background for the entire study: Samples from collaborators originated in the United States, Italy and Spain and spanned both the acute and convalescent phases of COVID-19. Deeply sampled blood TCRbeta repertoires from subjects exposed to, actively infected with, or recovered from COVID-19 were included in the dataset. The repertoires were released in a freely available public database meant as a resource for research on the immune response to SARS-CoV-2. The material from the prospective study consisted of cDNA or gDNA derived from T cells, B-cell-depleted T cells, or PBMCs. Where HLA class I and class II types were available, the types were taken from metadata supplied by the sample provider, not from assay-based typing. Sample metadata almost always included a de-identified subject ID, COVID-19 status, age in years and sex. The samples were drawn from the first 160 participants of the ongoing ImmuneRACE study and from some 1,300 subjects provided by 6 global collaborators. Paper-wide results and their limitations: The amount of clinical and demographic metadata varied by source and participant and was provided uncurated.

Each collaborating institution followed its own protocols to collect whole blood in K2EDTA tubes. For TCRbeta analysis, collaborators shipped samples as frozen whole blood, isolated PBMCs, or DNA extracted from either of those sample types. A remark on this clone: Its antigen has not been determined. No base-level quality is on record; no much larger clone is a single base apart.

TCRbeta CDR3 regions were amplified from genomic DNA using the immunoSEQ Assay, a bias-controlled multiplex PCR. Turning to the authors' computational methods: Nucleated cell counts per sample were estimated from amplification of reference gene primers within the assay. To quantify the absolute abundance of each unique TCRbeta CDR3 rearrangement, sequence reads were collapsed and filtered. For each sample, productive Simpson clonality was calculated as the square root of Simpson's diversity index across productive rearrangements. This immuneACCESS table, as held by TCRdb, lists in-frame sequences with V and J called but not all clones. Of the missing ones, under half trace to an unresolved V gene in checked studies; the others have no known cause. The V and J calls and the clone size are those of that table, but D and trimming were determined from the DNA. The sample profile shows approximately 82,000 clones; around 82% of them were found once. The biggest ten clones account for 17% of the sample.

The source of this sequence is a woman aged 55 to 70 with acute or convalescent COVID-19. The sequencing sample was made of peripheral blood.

The nucleotide sequence is given as TGCGCCAGCGGCACAGGGGCCCTCTCTGGAAACACCATATATTTT. Translated, it reads CASGTGALSGNTIYF. The chain is made from TRBV5-1 and TRBJ1-3; 7 bases in the middle match TRBD1. The CDR3 sequence holds 15 residues, the cysteine and phenylalanine included. Solely the CDR3 DNA is kept, with 45 bases framed from the first base. Trimmed from V: 7 bases; trimmed from J: 0 bases; junction bases lacking a gene match: 7. The germline V gene encodes CDR1 SGHRS and CDR2 YFSETQ. When the CDR3 is completed using the reference TRBV5-1 and TRBJ1-3 genes on either side, the full variable domain is KAGVTQTPRYLIKTRGQQVTLSCSPISGHRSVSWYQQTPGQGLQFLFEYFSETQRNKGNFPGRFSGRQFSNSRSEMNVSTLELGDSALYLCASGTGALSGNTIYFGEGSWLTVV.